This T cell receptor (beta chain) originates from a study of cytomegalovirus exposure and HLA in healthy donors. Regarding the study as a whole: Common viral pathogens seemed to be connected with several of the most significant clusters, according to a later analysis. A later analysis found that most CMV-associated TCR beta chains appeared HLA-restricted. Some 150 TCR beta chains were listed as cytomegalovirus-associated.

The CDR3 runs to 15 residues. CDR1 SGHNT and CDR2 YENEEA come from the germline V gene. V dropped 5 bases and J dropped 5; count of bases not matched to a gene: 5. This clone was detected once. Its specificity is unknown. The PCR contained 60 Vbeta and 13 Jbeta primers. Sequenced by immunoSEQ multiplex PCR; TCRdb stores in-frame clones only, minus some. This table holds about 110,000 clones, 82% found once. Donors in the study were healthy people who gave bone marrow. This receptor was obtained from a young woman in good health and CMV-seronegative. The sequencing input was PBMCs. The V gene is TRBV11-3, the J gene TRBJ2-1; 11 positions agree with TRBD2. The CDR3 here is CASSPGLAAHNEQFF. CDR3 DNA: TGTGCCAGCAGCCCGGGACTAGCGGCACACAATGAGCAGTTCTTC.